This T cell receptor beta chain appears in the sequencing data of a study of beta chain features in type 1 diabetes. Across the study: Sorted cells numbering 95 million to 110 million were examined across all samples.

Between the trimmed V and J ends, which lost 0 bases and 5 bases, there was a span of 13 bases. The germline V gene has CDR1 SGHVS and CDR2 FNYEAQ. The CDR3 runs to 15 residues. The investigators reverse transcribed all of the isolated RNA, so they sequenced expressed TCRB transcripts. Produced via immunoSEQ multiplex PCR; TCRdb's table is partial and in-frame only. The table has approximately 300,000 clones, 8% to 13% seen once. The sequencing sample was made of naive CD4+ T cells from blood. The chain employs TRBV7-6 and TRBJ2-5, with D maybe TRBD1 (5 bases). This receptor was obtained from a woman aged 25 to 39 in good health. CDR3 sequence: CASSLATAVRETQYF. The CDR3 DNA sequence: TGTGCCAGCAGCTTAGCGACAGCCGTGAGGGAGACCCAGTACTTC.